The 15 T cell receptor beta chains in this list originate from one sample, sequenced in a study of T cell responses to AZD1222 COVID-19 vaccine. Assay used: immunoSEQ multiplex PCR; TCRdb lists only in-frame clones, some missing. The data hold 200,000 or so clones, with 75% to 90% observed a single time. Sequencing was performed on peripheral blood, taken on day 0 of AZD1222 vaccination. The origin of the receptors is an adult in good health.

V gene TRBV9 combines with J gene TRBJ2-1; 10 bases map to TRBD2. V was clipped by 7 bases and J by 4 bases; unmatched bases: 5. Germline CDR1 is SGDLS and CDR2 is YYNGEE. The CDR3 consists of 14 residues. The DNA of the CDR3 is TGTGCCAGCGGCAGGACTAGCGGATACAATGAGCAGTTCTTC. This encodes CASGRTSGYNEQFF.

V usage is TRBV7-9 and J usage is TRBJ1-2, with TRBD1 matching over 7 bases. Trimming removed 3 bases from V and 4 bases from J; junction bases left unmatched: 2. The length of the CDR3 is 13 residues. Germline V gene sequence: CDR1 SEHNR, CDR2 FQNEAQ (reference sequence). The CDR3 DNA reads TGTGCCAGCAGCTTGCAGGGGGGCTATGGCTACACCTTC. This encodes CASSLQGGYGYTF. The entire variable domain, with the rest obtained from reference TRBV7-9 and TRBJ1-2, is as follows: DTGVSQNPRHKITKRGQNVTFRCDPISEHNRLYWYRQTLGQGPEFLTYFQNEAQLEKSRLLSDRFSAERPKGSFSTLEIQRTEQGDSAMYLCASSLQGGYGYTFGSGTRLTVV.

The CDR3, as DNA: TGTGCCACCAGTGCCCGTTTAGACCCCACAATTCCCAATGAGCAGTTCTTC. This codes for CATSARLDPTIPNEQFF. V usage is TRBV24-1 and J usage is TRBJ2-1; no definite D call. With 5 bases removed from V and 6 bases from J, the gap between germline ends came to 22 bases. CDR3 length: 17 residues. Germline lookup yields CDR1 KGHDR and CDR2 SFDVKD.

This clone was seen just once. CDR3 sequence: CASSPPAGSVSGNTIYF. DNA for the CDR3: TGTGCCAGCAGTCCCCCGGCAGGGAGCGTCTCTGGAAACACCATATATTTT. The chain employs TRBV28 and TRBJ1-3; the D gene is possibly TRBD1 (5 bases). Germline V gene sequence: CDR1 MDHEN, CDR2 SYDVKM. The CDR3 is 17 residues long. Deletions cut 5 bases from V and 0 bases from J, with 17 bases between.

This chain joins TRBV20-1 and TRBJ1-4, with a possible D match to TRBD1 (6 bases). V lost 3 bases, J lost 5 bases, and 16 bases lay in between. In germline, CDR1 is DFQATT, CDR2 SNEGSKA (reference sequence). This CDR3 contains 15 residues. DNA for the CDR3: TGCAGTGCTAGTGCCGCAGGGAGGGGGAATGAAAAACTGTTTTTT. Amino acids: CSASAAGRGNEKLFF.

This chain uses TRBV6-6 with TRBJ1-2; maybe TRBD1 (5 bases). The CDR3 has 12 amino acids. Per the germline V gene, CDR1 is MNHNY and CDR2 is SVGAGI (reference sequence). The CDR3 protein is CVLGGPLYGYTF. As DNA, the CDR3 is TGTGTACTCGGGGGACCCCTCTATGGCTACACCTTC.

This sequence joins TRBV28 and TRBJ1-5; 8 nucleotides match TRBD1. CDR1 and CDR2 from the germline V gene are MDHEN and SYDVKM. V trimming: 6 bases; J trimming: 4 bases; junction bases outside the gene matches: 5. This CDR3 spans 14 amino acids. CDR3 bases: TGTGCCAGCAGGGAAACAGGGGGTAATCAGCCCCAGCATTTT. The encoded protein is CASRETGGNQPQHF.

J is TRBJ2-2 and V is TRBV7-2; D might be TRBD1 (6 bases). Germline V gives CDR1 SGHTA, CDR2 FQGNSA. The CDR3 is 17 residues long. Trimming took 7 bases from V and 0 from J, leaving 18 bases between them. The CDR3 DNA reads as TGTGCCAGCACCCGATCCGGACAGTCAACGAACACCGGGGAGCTGTTTTTT. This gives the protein CASTRSGQSTNTGELFF.

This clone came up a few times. The CDR3 region has the DNA TGTGCCAGCAGTTTGAGTCAGGGGACCAATGAAAAACTGTTTTTT. Protein product: CASSLSQGTNEKLFF. The V and J genes are TRBV28 and TRBJ1-4, with D possibly being TRBD1 (6 bases). The CDR3 extends over 15 amino acids. Trimming removed 3 bases at V and 5 bases at J, with 13 bases between. CDR1 is MDHEN and CDR2 is SYDVKM in the germline V gene.

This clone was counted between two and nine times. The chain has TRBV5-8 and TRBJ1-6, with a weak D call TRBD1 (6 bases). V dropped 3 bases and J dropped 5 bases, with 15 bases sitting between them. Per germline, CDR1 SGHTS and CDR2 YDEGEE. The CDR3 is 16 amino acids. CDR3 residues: CASSSNRVFHNSPLHF. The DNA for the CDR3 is TGTGCCAGCAGCTCGAACAGGGTTTTCCATAATTCACCCCTCCACTTT. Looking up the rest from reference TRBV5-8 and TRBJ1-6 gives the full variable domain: EAGVTQSPTHLIKTRGQQATLRCSPISGHTSVYWYQQALGLGLQFLLWYDEGEERNRGNFPPRFSGRQFPNYSSELNVNALELEDSALYLCASSSNRVFHNSPLHFGNGTRLTVT.

The CDR3 bases are TGTGCCAGCAGCACGGGACAGGGGATCCGGGCAAATCCACCCCTCCACTTT. Translating gives CASSTGQGIRANPPLHF. This chain uses TRBV7-9 with TRBJ1-6, with TRBD1 matching over 10 bases. The CDR3 has 17 residues. Germline CDR1 reads SEHNR; CDR2 reads FQNEAQ (reference sequence). V lost 5 bases and J lost 11; bases outside the gene matches: 15.

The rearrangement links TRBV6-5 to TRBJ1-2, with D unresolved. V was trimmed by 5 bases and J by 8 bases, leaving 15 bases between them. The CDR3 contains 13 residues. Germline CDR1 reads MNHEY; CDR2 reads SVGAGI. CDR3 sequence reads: CASSQPPAAGYTF. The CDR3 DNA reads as TGTGCCAGCAGTCAACCGCCCGCAGCGGGCTACACCTTC.

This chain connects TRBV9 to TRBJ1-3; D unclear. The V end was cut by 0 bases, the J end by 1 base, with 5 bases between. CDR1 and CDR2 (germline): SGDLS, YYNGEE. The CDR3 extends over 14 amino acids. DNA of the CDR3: TGTGCCAGCAGCGTAGAAGGGTCTGGAAACACCATATATTTT. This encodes CASSVEGSGNTIYF.

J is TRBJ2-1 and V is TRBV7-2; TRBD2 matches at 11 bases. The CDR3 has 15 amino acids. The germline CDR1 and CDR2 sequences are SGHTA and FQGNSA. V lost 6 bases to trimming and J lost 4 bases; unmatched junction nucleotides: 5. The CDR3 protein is CASRQTSGGYNEQFF. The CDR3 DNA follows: TGTGCCAGCAGACAAACTAGCGGGGGTTACAATGAGCAGTTCTTC.

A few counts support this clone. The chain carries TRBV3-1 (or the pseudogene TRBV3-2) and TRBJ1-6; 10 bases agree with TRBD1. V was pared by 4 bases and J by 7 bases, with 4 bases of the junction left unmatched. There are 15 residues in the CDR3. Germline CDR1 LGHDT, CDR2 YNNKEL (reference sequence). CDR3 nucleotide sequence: TGTGCCAGCAGCCCCCCGGGACAGGGGAATTCACCCCTCCACTTT. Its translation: CASSPPGQGNSPLHF.